One TCR beta chain is described in this entry. The specificity of this receptor is unknown. No base quality values were provided; no much bigger clone lies one nucleotide off. From cysteine to phenylalanine, the CDR3 is 14 amino acids long. Here the CDR3 DNA is all that survives: 42 bases in frame from base 1. The germline V gene sets CDR1 to SGHTA and CDR2 to FQGNSA. V and J are truncated by 6 bases and 4 bases respectively, leaving an intervening sequence of 15 bases. The data stem from a study of response to subunit inactivated influenza vaccine (dated by TCRdb to 2016 to 2019). Regarding the complete study: Deep quantitative T cell receptor repertoire profiling was used in the study to track responses to a trivalent subunit inactivated influenza vaccine.

The library came from RT-PCR. Sequencing used an Illumina HiSeq 2500. The raw public reads went through TCRdb reprocessing: fastp at Q25, MiXCR clone calling, in-frame beta chains kept. Rows matching on CDR3 protein sequence are summarized as one entry with the most common DNA and genes. The sample yields around 540,000 distinct CDR3 sequences; roughly 12% were counted once. The ten most abundant clones make up 10% of the sample. The paper's findings and limits, for the study overall: The authors proposed that each seasonal influenza vaccination may bring in only a limited number of new T cells.

The rearranged segments are TRBV7-2 and TRBJ1-1; TRBD1 is possibly the D segment (5 matching bases). The sequences come from PBMCs from blood, collected on the day of vaccination. The receptor comes from a man aged 50 to 60 who received an inactivated influenza vaccine. Donor details come from another sample of the same person, matched by shared clones. CDR3 protein: CASRPTGGSTEAFF. The DNA sequence is given as TGTGCCAGCAGACCCACGGGGGGAAGCACTGAAGCTTTCTTT.